Given below is one T cell receptor beta chain in context. The antigen this receptor binds is unknown. No clone much larger than this one lies a single base away; base qualities are absent. This specimen belongs to a study of T cell responses to AZD1222 COVID-19 vaccine (dated by TCRdb to about 2021). With respect to the entire study: AZD1222 recipients with second doses at about 4 weeks or about 12 weeks were pooled, because spike-specific TCR depth and breadth did not differ between schedules. A total of about 240 trial participants underwent TCR sequencing, of whom 207 received two doses of AZD1222 and about 25 received two doses of the MenACWY control vaccine. Trial participants were enrolled by age into subgroups of 18-55, 56-69 and 70-plus years, and about 150, 27 and 61 TCR-sequenced participants, respectively, were included in these subgroups.

The time point label for this specimen denotes: baseline before first vaccination. Vaccinee samples came from UK trials COV001 and COV002, including a single-blind randomized controlled phase 2/3 trial of AZD1222 (ChAdOx1 nCoV-19) in healthy adults. For TCRbeta chain sequencing, PBMC samples were collected from trial participants at day 0 and at day 28 after the second dose. The CDR3 regions of human TCRbeta chains were subjected to immunosequencing. Regarding the original processing steps: Repertoire TCRs were checked for matches against a reference library of SARS-CoV-2-specific TCRs that had been generated using the MIRA antigen-specificity platform. Breadth meant the fraction of unique TCRs that were SARS-CoV-2-associated, whereas depth meant the fraction of total T cells that were SARS-CoV-2-associated. Using the MIRA data, every spike-specific TCR was mapped to the spike region that the TCR reacted to and assigned to either a CD4 or a CD8 class. Log10-transformed breadth and depth values were compared by one-way ANOVA with Sidak's multiple comparisons tests. TCRdb re-hosts the immuneACCESS table, in-frame sequences only. Its copies lack some clones; in the studies checked, an unresolved V gene accounts for under half of them, and the cause for the rest is not known. V and J calls and clone size are given by that table; D and trimming were obtained from the DNA. The sample has 95,000 to 150,000 clones on record, around nine tenths of them singletons. The top ten clonotypes cover around 1.2% of the sample.

General study outcomes and caveats: Conclusions about previously exposed vaccinees are limited because only six or seven AZD1222 recipients were SARS-CoV-2 seropositive at baseline. The vaccine-associated CD4 TCRs covered the entire spike protein, and the dominant responses fell in regions 160-218 and 743-854. Spike-specific TCR breadth and depth rose significantly after two AZD1222 doses compared with day 0 and with MenACWY recipients. Because no day 14 peak-response samples were available, repertoires were characterized only after the peak T cell response. The 56-69-year group was small, and its depth increase did not reach significance, likely because of low power. Epitopes outside the regions mutated in the B.1.351 and B.1.1.7 variants were reportedly recognized by nearly half of the unique spike-specific TCRs. Participants were mostly white British and included more females than males, and it was suggested by the authors that clonal diversity may have been underestimated.

CDR1 and CDR2 were assigned from the germline V gene as MNHEY and SVGEGT. The CDR3 contains 12 residues, cysteine and phenylalanine counted. The only DNA kept is the CDR3, 36 bases in frame from the first base. V gives up 6 bases and J gives up 2 bases, and the segment between their germline ends measures 8 bases. The sample was peripheral blood, taken on day 0 of AZD1222 vaccination. The rearrangement joined TRBV6-2 or TRBV6-3 to TRBJ2-7; confidence is insufficient to name the D gene. This clonotype originated in an adult in good health. The sequenced DNA: TGTGCCAGCAGCCGTACTACCTACGAGCAGTACTTC. Its product reads: CASSRTTYEQYF.